The T cell receptor beta chain under discussion was sequenced for a study of early T cells in non-severe SARS-CoV-2 infection (dated by TCRdb to the early 2020s). For the study in its entirety: Because TCR sequencing relied on bulk RNA taken from unsorted whole blood, pairing of alpha and beta chains was not possible.

A case-control design nested within a healthcare worker cohort in London, UK, was used, with weekly nasopharyngeal swab PCR tests and blood sampling performed. Healthcare workers were enrolled in the week of the UK lockdown, from 23 to 31 March 2020, and were followed every week for up to about 16 weeks. As concerns this clonotype: It lacks a known antigen. Base qualities are not at hand, and no much larger clone is one base apart.

Library construction relied on 5' RACE. Sequencer: NextSeq 500. In the TCR library protocol, unique molecular identifiers were attached to individual cDNA molecules to correct for PCR bias and sequencing error. Sequencing covered both TCR alpha and beta chains, and within each sample the abundances of alpha and beta sequences were tightly co-correlated. The paper's data handling went like this. Decombinator V4 was used to perform V gene, J gene and CDR3 annotation of TCR sequences. Expanded TCRs were defined as changing significantly between any two time points under a Poisson model with p below 0.0001. TCR abundances were normalised to the total number of TCRs sequenced per sample and were expressed as counts per million. MAIT TCRs were defined by TRAV1-2 paired with TRAJ12, TRAJ20 or TRAJ33, and iNKT TCRs by TRAV10 paired with TRAJ18. VDJdb, accessed 1 November 2021, was searched for CMV, EBV and SARS-CoV-2 annotated TCRs, with TCRs annotated for multiple antigens excluded. Using fastp at Q25 and MiXCR, TCRdb reprocessed the public reads and kept productive beta chains. Identical CDR3 proteins give one entry, which carries the most common genes and DNA. These V and J calls originate from TCRdb's pipeline instead of the authors' own analysis. The sample profile shows 65,000 to 85,000 distinct CDR3 sequences; 11% of them were found once. The top ten clonotypes cover approximately 4.2% of the sample.

The germline V gene sets CDR1 to SNHLY and CDR2 to FYNNEI. From the cysteine through the phenylalanine, the CDR3 covers 14 amino acids. Solely the CDR3 DNA is kept, with 42 bases framed from the first base. Trimming accounts for 6 bases at V and 1 base at J, while the number of junction bases matched to no gene is 4. Here is what the overall study found, with its caveats: VDJdb matching was skewed toward anti-spike CD8 responses and likely underestimated virus-specific expansions, missing private and CD4 specificities.

The chain was built from TRBV2 and TRBJ1-1; TRBD1 matches 8 bases in the middle. Sequencing input: whole blood. This receptor was obtained from an adult who was a healthcare worker with PCR-confirmed SARS-CoV-2 infection or an uninfected control (not recorded which). This receptor has the CDR3 CASRYDRGNTEAFF. The bases read TGTGCCAGCAGATATGACAGGGGGAACACTGAAGCTTTCTTT.